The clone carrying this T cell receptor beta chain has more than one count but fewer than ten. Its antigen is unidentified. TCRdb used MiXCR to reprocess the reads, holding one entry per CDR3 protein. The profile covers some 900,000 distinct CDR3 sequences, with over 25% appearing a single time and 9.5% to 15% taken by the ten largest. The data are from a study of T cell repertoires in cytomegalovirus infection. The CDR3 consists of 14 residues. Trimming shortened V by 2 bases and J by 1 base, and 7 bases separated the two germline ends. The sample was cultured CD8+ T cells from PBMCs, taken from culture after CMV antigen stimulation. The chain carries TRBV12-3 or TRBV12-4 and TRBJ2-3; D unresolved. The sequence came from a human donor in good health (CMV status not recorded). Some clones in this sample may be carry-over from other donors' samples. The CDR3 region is CASSLLIGTDTQYF. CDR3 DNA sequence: TGTGCCAGCAGTTTACTGATCGGCACAGATACGCAGTATTTT.